This T cell receptor (beta chain) was captured in a study of T cell responses to AZD1222 COVID-19 vaccine. Germline assignment: CDR1 SGHTA and CDR2 FQGNSA. CDR3 length: 14 amino acids. Deletions cut 0 bases from V and 3 bases from J, with 8 bases between. Remarks on this clone: As yet, its antigen is unknown.

Study conclusions and caveats: Just a handful of people given AZD1222 tested seropositive at baseline. In the spike-specific TCR repertoire, nearly half reportedly target unmutated variant regions. Most donors were white British and more were female, and clonal diversity was possibly underestimated.

Profiling relied on immunoSEQ multiplex PCR, and the TCRdb table lists in-frame clones only, not all of them. Of some 170,000 clones listed, around 90% were seen once; the top ten hold roughly 4%. V usage is TRBV7-2 and J usage is TRBJ2-5; no definite D call. This TCR was recovered from an adult who received the MenACWY meningococcal vaccine as a control. The source was peripheral blood, collected 28 days after the second dose of the MenACWY control vaccine. CDR3 in DNA: TGTGCCAGCAGCTTAGCACAAAAGGAAGAGACCCAGTACTTC. Protein product: CASSLAQKEETQYF.